This TCR beta chain was retrieved from a study of CD8 T cells in Susac syndrome. The study sequenced TCR beta in blood CD8+ and CD4+ T cells. The germline V and J ends were trimmed by 4 bases and 0 bases, with 7 bases remaining between them. This CDR3 is 14 amino acids long. Germline V gives CDR1 MNHNY, CDR2 SVGAGI (reference sequence). After extraction with the RNeasy kit, about 0.45 to 1 ug of the RNA was reverse transcribed using random hexamers. TCRdb analysed the immunoSEQ multiplex PCR reads with MiXCR anew, one entry per CDR3 protein. The sample shows about 80,000 distinct CDR3 sequences, approximately 94% of them seen only once.

This TCR was sampled from a human donor in good health. Sample: CD8+ T cells from PBMCs. V is TRBV6-6 and J is TRBJ2-1; D uncertain. Here the CDR3 reads CASSFSYSYNEQFF. Here the CDR3 DNA reads TGTGCCAGCAGTTTCAGCTACTCCTACAATGAGCAGTTCTTC.